Ten or more counts support the clone carrying this TCR beta chain. No antigen is known for it. The data were obtained in a study of CD8 T cells in ankylosing spondylitis. Preparation of TCR beta libraries was done by quantitative 5'-RACE with molecular barcodes. TCRdb itself ran the 5' RACE reads through MiXCR, one entry per CDR3 protein. The sample records approximately 100,000 distinct CDR3 sequences, roughly 8.3% being singletons. Points from the study as a whole: A CD8+ phenotype characterized the disease-linked clones, which were relatively rare in peripheral blood. Blood of patients with ankylosing spondylitis appeared to be characterized by a TCR beta motif of roughly eight highly homologous variants.

The CDR3 is 15 amino acids. V shed 3 bases and J shed 2 bases, with 17 bases lying between them. From germline, CDR1 is DFQATT and CDR2 SNEGSKA (reference sequence). V usage is TRBV20-1 and J usage is TRBJ2-7, with D perhaps TRBD1 or TRBD2 (5 bases each). The sequence was collected from a male donor with ankylosing spondylitis or in good health (not recorded which). Sequences were obtained from blood, either unsorted or a sorted T cell fraction (not recorded which). CDR3 coding DNA: TGCAGTGCTAGGGGGGTAGGGGCGCTACCCTACGAGCAGTACTTC. Translating gives CSARGVGALPYEQYF.